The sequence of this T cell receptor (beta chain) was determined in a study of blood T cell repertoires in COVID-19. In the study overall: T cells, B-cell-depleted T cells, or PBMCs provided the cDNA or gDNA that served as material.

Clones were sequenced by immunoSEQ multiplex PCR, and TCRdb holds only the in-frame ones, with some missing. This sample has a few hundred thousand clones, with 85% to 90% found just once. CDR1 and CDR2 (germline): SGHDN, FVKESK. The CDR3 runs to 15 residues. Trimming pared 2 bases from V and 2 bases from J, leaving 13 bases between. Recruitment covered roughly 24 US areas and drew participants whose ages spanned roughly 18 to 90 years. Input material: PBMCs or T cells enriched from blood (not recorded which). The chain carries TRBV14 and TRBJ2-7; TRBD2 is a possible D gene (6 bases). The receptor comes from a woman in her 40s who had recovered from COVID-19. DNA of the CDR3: TGTGCCAGCAGCCAAACACTGGGGGGTACCTACGAGCAGTACTTC. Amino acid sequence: CASSQTLGGTYEQYF.